This entry describes one T cell receptor (beta chain). The data belong to a study of blood T cell repertoires in COVID-19. Germline V gene data show CDR1 as SNHLY and CDR2 as FYNNEI. V lost 6 bases and J lost 2, with 18 bases in between. This CDR3 is built from 16 residues. Sequenced by immunoSEQ multiplex PCR; TCRdb stores in-frame clones only, minus some. Here the sample spans 360,000 or so clones, around nine tenths being singletons. The sequenced sample was PBMCs or T cells enriched from blood (not recorded which). This chain joins TRBV2 and TRBJ2-3; D might be TRBD2 (6 bases). The TCR comes from a woman aged 25 to 45 who had been exposed to COVID-19. CDR3: CASRAGLARITDTQYF. Here the CDR3 DNA reads TGTGCCAGCAGGGCGGGGCTAGCGAGAATCACAGATACGCAGTATTTT.